These T cell receptor beta chains were read from a single sample in a study of blood T cell repertoires in COVID-19. This table comes from immunoSEQ multiplex PCR, and its TCRdb copy is limited to in-frame clones, with some not included. Of fewer than 300,000 clones in the sample, around nine tenths were seen once. The sample taken for sequencing was peripheral blood. These receptors were obtained from a man aged 30 to 39 with acute or convalescent COVID-19. The CDR3 runs from the conserved cysteine through the conserved F or W. The D gene is left open where the match is weak.

V gene	J gene	D gene	CDR3 protein
TRBV15	TRBJ2-1	TRBD1	CATSSRDRGIFEQFF
TRBV6-5	TRBJ1-4	NA	CASRAVTATNEKLFF
TRBV6-5	TRBJ2-1	TRBD1	CASSPGTGPYNEQFF
TRBV3-1/TRBV3-2	TRBJ1-5	NA	CASSQDGRGLQPQHF
TRBV2	TRBJ2-5	TRBD2	CASGLAGGNQYQETQYF
TRBV5-1	TRBJ2-7	TRBD2	CASSPPLAGVDEQYF
TRBV7-3	TRBJ2-5	TRBD2	CASSEGLADQETQYF
TRBV7-8	TRBJ2-7	TRBD1	CASTEDRDYEQYF
TRBV7-6	TRBJ1-1	NA	CASSTSPGGTEAFF
TRBV10-3	TRBJ1-4	NA	CAISRAASINEKLFF
TRBV4-1	TRBJ2-3	TRBD2	CASSQSGLAGNADTQYF
TRBV28	TRBJ2-1	NA	CASMERGGYNEQFF
TRBV10-1	TRBJ2-7	NA	CASSESGGGLYEQYF
TRBV4-1	TRBJ2-1	TRBD2	CASSHKGLAGEYEQFF
TRBV24-1	TRBJ2-1	TRBD2	CATSDSIPGLAGVGEQFF
TRBV24-1	TRBJ1-2	NA	CATSDHTTGPYGYTF
TRBV19	TRBJ2-1	NA	CASSIIPTNYNEQFF
TRBV13	TRBJ1-1	TRBD1	CASSWSWAQGAQGNTEAFF
TRBV25-1	TRBJ2-7	TRBD2	CASSSRGGAYYEQYF
TRBV13	TRBJ1-6	NA	CASSLSQGFGSPLHF
TRBV4-2	TRBJ2-3	NA	CASSLTLASTDTQYF
TRBV3-1/TRBV3-2	TRBJ1-1	NA	CASSQDRLGAFF
TRBV7-3	TRBJ2-5	TRBD1	CASSPRDRIKETQYF
TRBV2	TRBJ1-4	TRBD1	CASSGRQGKEKLFF